Below are 26 T cell receptor beta chains sequenced from a single sample in a study of beta chain features in type 1 diabetes. Broader study findings: TCRB CDR3s from Type 1 diabetes patients were moderately but significantly shorter in all four CD4+ subsets.

Sequenced material consisted of expressed TCRB transcripts (all of the isolated RNA was reverse transcribed). The repertoire was sequenced with immunoSEQ multiplex PCR; TCRdb's copy has only in-frame clones and lacks some. The sample contains 280,000 or so clones, 15% of which appear only once. The antigens for these receptors are not known. The sample consisted of naive CD4+ T cells from blood. These receptors came from a man younger than 35 with type 1 diabetes.

V usage is TRBV18 and J usage is TRBJ2-7, with TRBD1 matching over 8 bases. The trim removed 4 bases at V and 6 bases at J, leaving 8 bases unmatched. Germline V gene sequence: CDR1 KGHSH, CDR2 LQKENI. The length of the CDR3 is 14 residues. This CDR3 reads CASSLTGQASEQYF. CDR3 nucleotides: TGTGCCAGCTCACTCACGGGACAGGCCTCCGAGCAGTACTTC.

This clone has just a few counts. This rearrangement joins TRBV7-2 to TRBJ1-3; 7 bases map to TRBD1. The ends lost 4 bases at V and 0 bases at J; junction bases unmatched: 3. This CDR3 is built from 15 residues. Germline assignment: CDR1 SGHTA and CDR2 FQGNSA. This chain's CDR3 is CASSSRTGSGNTIYF. For the CDR3, the DNA is TGTGCCAGCAGCTCTAGGACAGGCTCTGGAAACACCATATATTTT. The whole variable domain, remainder taken from reference TRBV7-2 and TRBJ1-3, is GAGVSQSPSNKVTEKGKDVELRCDPISGHTALYWYRQSLGQGLEFLIYFQGNSAPDKSGLPSDRFSAERTGGSVSTLTIQRTQQEDSAVYLCASSSRTGSGNTIYFGEGSWLTVV.

This clone appeared a few times. The chain recombines TRBV2 with TRBJ2-3; 8 bases match TRBD1. V lost 4 bases, J lost 6 bases, and 9 bases stayed unmatched. The CDR3 sequence is 15 residues long. Germline CDR1 SNHLY, CDR2 FYNNEI. CDR3 loop: CASSGRQGRRDTQYF. The CDR3 DNA reads TGTGCCAGCAGTGGTCGACAGGGGAGGAGGGATACGCAGTATTTT.

J is TRBJ1-5 and V is TRBV5-1, with a possible D match to TRBD1 (5 bases). CDR1 is SGHRS and CDR2 is YFSETQ in the germline V gene. The CDR3 totals 15 residues. V lost 4 bases, J lost 4 bases, and 15 bases lay in between. The CDR3 coding sequence is TGCGCCAGCAGCCCCACGGGGGTACCTAATCAGCCCCAGCATTTT. Residues: CASSPTGVPNQPQHF.

This clone was counted a few times. The V call is TRBV28, the J call TRBJ2-1; tentative D call: TRBD1 (5 bases). Germline V gene sequence: CDR1 MDHEN, CDR2 SYDVKM. V was pared by 5 bases and J by 13 bases, with 15 bases between. CDR3 length equals 12 residues. The CDR3: CASSSGAGRQFF. The CDR3, as DNA: TGTGCCAGCAGTAGTGGGGCAGGTCGACAGTTCTTC.

The V call is TRBV7-9, the J call TRBJ2-7; 10 bases line up with TRBD1. Germline CDR1 is SEHNR and CDR2 is FQNEAQ (reference sequence). The CDR3 covers 14 residues. V lost 4 bases to trimming and J lost 1 base; unmatched junction nucleotides: 1. Here the CDR3 reads CASSWTGGSYEQYF. The CDR3 DNA follows: TGTGCCAGCAGCTGGACAGGGGGATCCTACGAGCAGTACTTC.

This clone was observed a handful of times. V is TRBV7-9 and J is TRBJ2-7; tentative D call: TRBD1 (6 bases). V was cut by 5 bases and J by 7 bases, with 18 bases left in between. This CDR3 region has 14 residues. CDR1 and CDR2 from the germline V gene are SEHNR and FQNEAQ (reference sequence). The CDR3 sequence: CASSPPQGYREQYF. Here the CDR3 DNA reads TGTGCCAGCAGCCCCCCCCAGGGGTATAGGGAGCAGTACTTC.

This sequence joins TRBV28 and TRBJ2-1; D uncertain. The CDR3 covers 15 residues. The V and J ends lost 5 bases and 7 bases respectively, with 18 bases between them. CDR1 is MDHEN and CDR2 is SYDVKM in the germline V gene. CDR3 sequence reads: CASSPRLPHLNEQFF. Here the CDR3 DNA reads TGTGCCAGCAGTCCCCGACTTCCGCACTTAAATGAGCAGTTCTTC.

This clone has more than one count but fewer than ten. The chain recombines TRBV5-6 with TRBJ2-1; possible D gene TRBD2, 6 bases. The CDR3 has 12 residues. CDR1 and CDR2 from the germline V gene are SGHDT and YYEEEE. The germline V and J ends were trimmed by 2 bases and 8 bases, with 8 bases remaining between them. The CDR3 DNA reads TGTGCCAGCAGCTTTTGGGAGGATGAGCAGTTCTTC. Its protein is CASSFWEDEQFF.

This rearrangement joins TRBV30 to TRBJ1-2; the D is unclear. The germline V gene encodes CDR1 GTSNPN and CDR2 SVGIG (reference sequence). V was pared by 3 bases and J by 6 bases, with 14 bases between. The CDR3 totals 13 residues. CDR3 amino acids: CAWRRLERDGYTF. CDR3 nucleotide sequence: TGTGCCTGGAGAAGGTTGGAGAGGGATGGCTACACCTTC.

This clone was counted between two and nine times. This chain uses TRBV6-4 with TRBJ1-5; D gene uncertain. V was shortened by 6 bases and J by 4 bases, with 10 bases between the two germline ends. The CDR3 runs to 13 residues. Germline lookup yields CDR1 MRHNA and CDR2 SNTAGT. The CDR3 here is CASSLQQNQPQHF. In DNA, the CDR3 is TGTGCCAGCAGCTTACAGCAAAATCAGCCCCAGCATTTT.

The chain carries TRBV13 and TRBJ2-7; D possibly corresponds to TRBD1 (5 bases). Germline V gives CDR1 PRHDT, CDR2 FYEKMQ (reference sequence). With 5 bases removed from V and 0 bases from J, the gap between germline ends came to 11 bases. The length of the CDR3 is 14 residues. For the CDR3, the DNA is TGTGCCAGCAGCCTGACAGAGAGCTCCTACGAGCAGTACTTC. This encodes CASSLTESSYEQYF.

V is TRBV30 and J is TRBJ1-5; the D gene is possibly TRBD1 (6 bases). The V gene's germline CDR1 is GTSNPN and CDR2 SVGIG (reference sequence). The CDR3 is 15 amino acids. Trimming pared 3 bases from V and 1 base from J, leaving 13 bases between. The CDR3 nucleotides read TGTGCCTGGAGCCTACAGGGATTCAGCAATCAGCCCCAGCATTTT. Translated: CAWSLQGFSNQPQHF.

This clone was detected only a few times. This chain links TRBV12-5 with TRBJ2-1, with 13 positions matching TRBD2. The CDR3 spans 15 residues. J was trimmed by 7 bases and V by 4 bases; bases with no gene match: 4. The germline V gene encodes CDR1 LGHNT and CDR2 FRNRAP. This chain's CDR3 is CASGSAGLAGNEQFF. In DNA form, the CDR3 reads TGTGCTAGTGGTTCTGCGGGACTAGCGGGGAATGAGCAGTTCTTC.

This clone was found a few times. This sequence joins TRBV27 and TRBJ2-1; tentatively, D is TRBD2 (5 bases). This CDR3 has 18 amino acids. Germline CDR1 and CDR2: MNHEY and SMNVEV (reference sequence). The V and J ends lost 4 bases and 5 bases respectively, with 24 bases between them. The CDR3 is CASSSLFKGDPFNNEQFF. The CDR3 DNA sequence: TGTGCCAGCAGTTCCCTTTTTAAGGGAGACCCCTTCAACAATGAGCAGTTCTTC.

This sequence joins TRBV5-1 and TRBJ1-2, with D perhaps matching TRBD1 (6 bases). V was clipped by 0 bases and J by 2 bases, with 8 bases between them. Germline V lookup: CDR1 SGHRS, CDR2 YFSETQ. The CDR3 covers 14 residues. For the CDR3, the DNA is TGCGCCAGCAGCTTGGGACAGGTGAACTATGGCTACACCTTC. As protein: CASSLGQVNYGYTF.

There are a few counts of this clone. The rearrangement joins TRBV27 to TRBJ2-7; 10 bases map to TRBD1. The germline V gene has CDR1 MNHEY and CDR2 SMNVEV (reference sequence). The CDR3 has 19 amino acids. After removal of 5 bases from V and 0 bases from J, the junction contained 16 bases not matched to a gene. In nucleotides, the CDR3 is TGTGCCAGCAGTCGAACAACCCTACCGGGACAGGGGAGCTCCTACGAGCAGTACTTC. Its protein product is CASSRTTLPGQGSSYEQYF.

This clone occurred a few times. The CDR3, as DNA: TGTGCCATCAGTGAGTCGAATGCTAGCGGGGGGATTCAGTACTTC. Encoded protein: CAISESNASGGIQYF. The chain couples TRBV10-3 to TRBJ2-4; 11 bases line up with TRBD2. V dropped 0 bases and J dropped 10; count of bases not matched to a gene: 5. The CDR3 extends over 15 amino acids. Germline values: CDR1 ENHRY, CDR2 SYGVKD.

This sequence joins TRBV4-3 and TRBJ2-7, with 12 bases lining up with TRBD2. CDR3 size: 15 residues. The J segment lost 5 bases and the V segment lost 3 bases, leaving 5 bases of the junction unmatched. From germline, CDR1 is LGHNA and CDR2 YSLEER. The CDR3 sequence is CASSHLAGGPHEQYF. In DNA, the CDR3 is TGCGCCAGCAGCCATCTAGCGGGGGGGCCGCACGAGCAGTACTTC.

This clone was counted a few times. This chain uses TRBV9 with TRBJ2-1; D gene uncertain. Trimming removed 4 bases at V and 0 bases at J, with 17 bases between. This CDR3 is built from 17 residues. Germline CDR1 and CDR2: SGDLS and YYNGEE. This chain's CDR3 is CASSPLVTTSSYNEQFF. In DNA, the CDR3 is TGTGCCAGCAGCCCTCTAGTTACAACGAGCTCCTACAATGAGCAGTTCTTC.

This clone showed up just a few times. The J gene is TRBJ2-7, the V gene TRBV28, with D perhaps TRBD2 (7 bases). The germline V and J ends were trimmed by 5 bases and 2 bases, with 13 bases remaining between them. This CDR3 region has 14 residues. The germline gives CDR1 MDHEN, CDR2 SYDVKM. CDR3 bases: TGTGCCAGCAGTCGCGGGGGCGACCCCTACGAGCAGTACTTC. It yields the protein CASSRGGDPYEQYF.

In this sample, this clone turned up a few times. The J gene is TRBJ1-4, the V gene TRBV19, with a weak D call TRBD1 (6 bases). Germline V lookup: CDR1 LNHDA, CDR2 SQIVND (reference sequence). The CDR3 contains 15 residues. V gave up 5 bases and J gave up 0 bases, with 10 bases separating them. The CDR3 DNA is TGTGCCAGTAGTTTCCGGACAGCAACTAATGAAAAACTGTTTTTT. Encoded protein: CASSFRTATNEKLFF.

Concerning this clone: An end of the junction differs from the germline gene, which may be a read error. This chain joins TRBV10-3 and TRBJ1-6; D call uncertain. Germline assignment: CDR1 ENHRY and CDR2 SYGVKD. There are 14 residues in the CDR3. CDR3: CATSLREDNSPLHF. CDR3 sequence (DNA): TGTGCCACCAGTTTAAGGGAGGATAATTCACCCCTCCACTTT.

The rearrangement uses TRBV29-1 and TRBJ2-3; 8 nucleotides match TRBD1. Germline CDR1 reads SQVTM; CDR2 reads ANQGSEA. The CDR3 sequence is 14 residues long. The trim removed 5 bases at V and 2 bases at J, leaving 6 bases unmatched. CDR3 sequence reads: CSVLHRGFTDTQYF. CDR3 nucleotides: TGCAGCGTTCTTCACAGGGGGTTCACAGATACGCAGTATTTT.

The table lists this clone with a few counts. The V and J genes are TRBV29-1 and TRBJ2-7; 10 positions match TRBD1. CDR3 length: 13 residues. Per germline, CDR1 SQVTM and CDR2 ANQGSEA. J lost 6 bases, V lost 7 bases, and 9 bases had no gene match. The CDR3 spells CSAKGQGGGEQYF. The CDR3 DNA follows: TGCAGCGCCAAAGGACAGGGGGGGGGCGAGCAGTACTTC.

The V call is TRBV2, the J call TRBJ1-1, with 7 bases aligning to TRBD1. This CDR3 has 12 residues. The trim removed 6 bases at V and 7 bases at J, leaving 5 bases unmatched. The germline V gene has CDR1 SNHLY and CDR2 FYNNEI. The CDR3 bases are TGTGCCAGCAGGAGGGGGCTGGGTGAAGCTTTCTTT. Amino acids: CASRRGLGEAFF.